The present entry profiles one T cell receptor beta chain with its context. The target of this receptor is not known. Base qualities are not recorded, but no much larger clone differs from it by a single base. Taken from cysteine to phenylalanine, the CDR3 has 14 residues. Kept here is only the CDR3 DNA, which spans 42 bases and is read in frame from base 1. CDR1 and CDR2 are read off the germline V gene (reference sequence) as SEHNR and FQNEAQ. The junction shows trimming of 6 bases on V and 1 base on J, plus 10 bases between the germline ends. Healthy HIV-negative adults with no recently reported acute infections or vaccinations were included as donors. Every donor was a Caucasian adult living in Nashville, Tennessee, USA. In the unsorted samples, 87 million or so PBMCs were counted, and genomic DNA was extracted using the QIAamp DNA Blood Mini kit. After blood collection by leukapheresis, PBMCs were isolated using Ficoll-Histopaque density gradient centrifugation and then cryopreserved in the vapor phase of liquid nitrogen.

TCR CDR3 regions were amplified from genomic DNA by multiplex PCR using the deep immunoSEQ assay. For each cell subset, the extracted genomic DNA was distributed evenly across all wells of several immunoSEQ 96-well plates, and each plate served as one replicate. For unsorted PBMC, approximately 300 ng of genomic DNA, equivalent to roughly 30,000 T cell genomes, went into each replicate PCR. Unsorted PBMC genomic DNA was sequenced across ten immunoSEQ deep assay plates. The purified libraries were quantified using a Qubit 3.0 fluorometer, sized with a Bioanalyzer 2100, and then quantified again using the KAPA Library Quantification kit. Each immunoSEQ 96-well plate was sequenced on its own single-read 150-cycle Illumina NextSeq 550 flow cell. The paper's processing steps were these. Because the immunoSEQ output held only junctional sequences and lacked quality scores, the filtering could not match the filtering applied to full-length reads. Sequences were annotated with PyIR, a Python wrapper for IgBLAST v1.9, and V/J genes and CDR3 were assigned using IMGT germline references. Any read was removed if the V/J assignment was weak (E-value above 1e-6), the CDR3 was missing, or the read contained stop codons, out-of-frame junctions, or ambiguous translated residues. A V3J clonotype was defined by an identical inferred V gene, J gene, and CDR3 amino acid sequence. Percentage overlap between repertoires was computed as shared unique clonotypes divided by the size of the smaller repertoire. Three approaches were used to assess repertoire richness: RTK rarefaction, the Chao1 estimator, and Recon v2.1 estimates of unobserved clonotypes. As stored in TCRdb, this immuneACCESS dataset retains in-frame rearrangements with V and J assigned. A fraction of the clones does not appear; measured against another copy, unresolved V genes explain less than half of the discrepancy, and the remainder lacks a known reason. Clone size and V and J calls were adopted from that table, with D and trimming inferred from the DNA. In this sample the table shows some 500,000 clones, around three quarters of which occur a single time. The leading ten clones occupy over 9.5% of the sample.

This specimen belongs to a study of shared clonotypes between healthy human individuals (dated by TCRdb to between 2020 and 2021). Turning to the overall study: A few men and a couple of women, aged 18 to 49 years, made up the cohort. To increase sequencing depth and limit assay-specific biases, different laboratories used diverse techniques to prepare libraries and sequence TCR repertoires. Blood TCR repertoires of about 5 healthy adults were deeply sequenced to estimate repertoire size and the extent of clonotype sharing between individuals. Each donor's leukapheresis produced roughly between roughly 0.85 and 9.5 billion PBMCs. The investigation overall reported the following: Because the study included a small number of donors, the genetic and exposure-history diversity represented was limited. Based on pairwise subsampling, the degree of clonotype sharing among donors was expected to be affected by sequencing depth. Sampling was limited to blood, and TCR repertoires in tissue likely differ from TCR repertoires in blood.

Sequenced sample: PBMCs. This sequence was found in a woman aged 40 to 50 in good health. Some clones in this sample may be carry-over from other donors' samples. The chain was built from TRBV7-9 and TRBJ1-3, with the D gene too uncertain to name. Here is the DNA: TGTGCCAGCAGGGAGTCGGAGTCTGGAAACACCATATATTTT. Its product reads: CASRESESGNTIYF.